These T cell receptor beta chains were read from a single sample in a study of identical twins. TCRdb reanalysed the 5' RACE reads using MiXCR and keeps one entry per CDR3 protein. The profile shows about 1.7 million distinct CDR3 sequences, 32% of them singletons. The sequencing sample was made of cord blood. The receptors come from a newborn girl in good health. The CDR3 runs from the conserved cysteine through the conserved F or W. A D gene is named only where the DNA matches it firmly. Clone size is stated in some rows and not others, as once, few, many or a class when expanded.

>few|-|TRBV27|TRBJ1-2
TGTGCCAGCAGTCCCAGTCGGAGGGGCTATGGCTACACCTTC
CASSPSRRGYGYTF
>-|-|TRBV28|TRBJ2-5
TGTGCCAGCAGTTTAACCCGACAGTGGTACTTC
CASSLTRQWYF
>-|TRBD2|TRBV5-6|TRBJ2-7
TGTGCCAGCAGCCCTTTAGCGGGAGGAATCTACGAGCAGTACTTC
CASSPLAGGIYEQYF
>many|-|TRBV12-3/TRBV12-4|TRBJ2-1
TGTGCCAGCAGAAGGGACTACAATGAGCAGTTCTTC
CASRRDYNEQFF
>-|-|TRBV11-2|TRBJ1-2
TGTGCCAGCAGCCCAATTTGGCAAGGGAGGAGCCCTAACTATGGCTACACCTTC
CASSPIWQGRSPNYGYTF
>-|TRBD2|TRBV28|TRBJ2-7
TGTGCCAGCAGTTTCCCGGCTAGCGGAGCCTACGAGCAGTACTTC
CASSFPASGAYEQYF
>-|-|TRBV2|TRBJ2-7
TGTGCCAGCAGCGGGGACGGGATCGCCTACGAGCAGTACTTC
CASSGDGIAYEQYF
>many|TRBD1|TRBV5-1|TRBJ1-2
TGTGCCAGCAGTTCCGGGACAGGGAACGGCTACACCTTC
CASSSGTGNGYTF
>-|TRBD1|TRBV6-5|TRBJ1-6
TGTGCCAGCAGTTACCGGGGACAGAATAATTCACCCCTCCACTTT
CASSYRGQNNSPLHF
>-|TRBD2|TRBV12-3/TRBV12-4|TRBJ2-4
TGTGCCAGCAGTTTAGAGGGACTAGCGGGAGGCCTACTGGCCAAAAACATTCAGTACTTC
CASSLEGLAGGLLAKNIQYF
>many|-|TRBV5-1|TRBJ2-4
TGCGCCAGCAGCTTGGTCCAGGGCGAAATAAACATTCAGTACTTC
CASSLVQGEINIQYF
>few|TRBD2|TRBV20-1|TRBJ2-3
TGCAGTGCTAGAGCCCCCGTAGGCGGGAGTGTCGCAGATACGCAGTATTTT
CSARAPVGGSVADTQYF
>few|-|TRBV4-1|TRBJ2-1
TGCGCCAGCAGCCAAGGCCCAAAAGGGGGGGTCAAAAGCTCCTACAATGAGCAGTTCTTC
CASSQGPKGGVKSSYNEQFF
>-|TRBD1|TRBV12-3/TRBV12-4|TRBJ1-4
TGTGCCAGCAGTTCGGACAGGGCAAATGAAAAACTGTTTTTT
CASSSDRANEKLFF
>few|TRBD1|TRBV7-9|TRBJ1-5
TGTGCCAGCAGCTTAGAGAACAGGGGGCGCCAGCATTTT
CASSLENRGRQHF
>-|TRBD2|TRBV4-2|TRBJ2-3
TGTGCCAGCAGCCAAGCAATCAGCGGGGGGGCCCAAGATACGCAGTATTTT
CASSQAISGGAQDTQYF
>-|-|TRBV4-1|TRBJ1-4
TGCGCCAGCAGCCAAGAACCTGTTGGAAAACTGTTTTTT
CASSQEPVGKLFF
>-|-|TRBV20-1|TRBJ1-5
TGCAGTGCTAGAGATCGCTGGGGTTTGAGCAATCAGCCCCAGCATTTT
CSARDRWGLSNQPQHF
>many|-|TRBV7-2|TRBJ2-1
TGTGCCAGCAGTTTAGGCGGGACCGGACACAATGAGCAGTTCTTC
CASSLGGTGHNEQFF
>-|TRBD1|TRBV20-1|TRBJ1-5
TGCAGTGCACAGACAGGGGGTAGCAATCAGCCCCAGCATTTT
CSAQTGGSNQPQHF